These T cell receptor beta chains were read from a single sample in a study of human T cells and chemical hapten exposure. TCRdb reanalysed the 5' RACE reads using MiXCR and keeps one entry per CDR3 protein. The sample holds over 95,000 distinct CDR3 sequences, approximately 20% seen once. Source of these receptors: a human donor in good health. Each CDR3 is given with its conserved first and last residue. The D gene is left open where the match is weak. The size field is filled for only some rows; it gives once, few, many or a size class.

clone_size j_call v_call d_call cdr3_nt cdr3_aa
. TRBJ1-6 TRBV11-1 . TGTGCCAGCAGCTTAAGGGGCAGCCTTAATTCACCCCTCCACTTT CASSLRGSLNSPLHF
. TRBJ1-4 TRBV12-3/TRBV12-4 . TGTGCCACCGATACGTGGGGGCTATGTGAAAAACTGTTTTTT CATDTWGLCEKLFF
. TRBJ2-1 TRBV12-5 TRBD1 TGTGCTAGTGGTTTGGTACTGGGGCAGGGGGCGTCAGGTGAGCAGTTCTTC CASGLVLGQGASGEQFF
few TRBJ1-6 TRBV4-2 . TGTGCCAGCAGCCAAAAAGAAGCAGGGCTGGTTTCACCCCTCCACTTT CASSQKEAGLVSPLHF
. TRBJ2-5 TRBV5-1 . TGCGCCAGCACCCCATCGCCCTCCCAAGAGACCCAGTACTTC CASTPSPSQETQYF
. TRBJ2-5 TRBV6-1 . TGTGCCAGCACCGGCCAAGAGACCCAGTACTTC CASTGQETQYF
few TRBJ1-2 TRBV18 TRBD1 TGTGCCAGCTCACCCCGACAGGGACCTAACTATGGCTACACCTTC CASSPRQGPNYGYTF
. TRBJ2-1 TRBV6-2/TRBV6-3 . TGTGCCAGCAGTTACGGGTTCATTGAGCAGTTCTTC CASSYGFIEQFF
many TRBJ2-1 TRBV20-1 TRBD2 TGCAGTGCTAGACCCCTAGCGGGCCTCTACAATGAGCAGTTCTTC CSARPLAGLYNEQFF
few TRBJ2-1 TRBV28 TRBD2 TGTGCCAGCAGTCAGGGGACTAGGAGGTCCGATGAGCAGTTCTTC CASSQGTRRSDEQFF
many TRBJ2-1 TRBV12-3/TRBV12-4 . TGTGCCAGCAGTTTGAGCGGATATGAGCAGTTCTTC CASSLSGYEQFF
. TRBJ2-7 TRBV5-1 . TGCGCCAGCAGCCCTCGACTCGGCTCCTACGAGCAGTACTTC CASSPRLGSYEQYF
few TRBJ1-1 TRBV18 . TGTGCCAGCTCACCACAATCAGTTCCTATGAACACTGAAGCTTTCTTT CASSPQSVPMNTEAFF
few TRBJ2-5 TRBV5-4 . TGTGCCAGCAGCCCGGGACTGAAACAAGAGACCCAGTACTTC CASSPGLKQETQYF
. TRBJ2-7 TRBV18 . TGTGCCAGCTCACCCTACTCAACCTACGAGCAGTACTTC CASSPYSTYEQYF
. TRBJ2-7 TRBV10-3 TRBD1 TGTGCCATCAGTGAGCCTAACAGGGGGTTGGACGAGCAGTACTTC CAISEPNRGLDEQYF
. TRBJ2-5 TRBV3-1 . TGTGCCAGCAGCCCTCCGGCCCCTCCGGGGGAGACCCAGTACTTC CASSPPAPPGETQYF
. TRBJ2-7 TRBV4-1 . TGCGCCAGCAGCCAGATGCAGGGGCGCGTGGACGAGCAGTACTTC CASSQMQGRVDEQYF
. TRBJ2-1 TRBV7-9 . TGTGCCAGCAGCTTCGAGACTTATCTTGGGCAGTTCTTC CASSFETYLGQFF
. TRBJ2-1 TRBV6-5 TRBD2 TGTGCCAGCAGTTACTCGCCTAGCGGGACCTACAATGAGCAGTTCTTC CASSYSPSGTYNEQFF
. TRBJ2-7 TRBV7-8 TRBD1 TGTGCCAGCAGCTACTTAGGGGGGCGGACAGGGGGCTACGAGCAGTACTTC CASSYLGGRTGGYEQYF
. TRBJ2-3 TRBV20-1 TRBD2 TGCAGTGCTAGACCTAGCGGGAGTTCAGATACGCAGTATTTT CSARPSGSSDTQYF
. TRBJ2-6 TRBV6-2/TRBV6-3 TRBD1 TGTGCCAGCAGGGACAGGGGAAGGACTGGGGCCAACGTCCTGACTTTC CASRDRGRTGANVLTF
few TRBJ2-1 TRBV20-1 . TGCAGTGCTAGAGATCAGGGGCGCCCGAGCTCCTACAATGAGCAGTTCTTC CSARDQGRPSSYNEQFF
few TRBJ1-5 TRBV4-1 . TGCGCCAGCAGCCAAGAAGGTACAGGAATCAATCAGCCCCAGCATTTT CASSQEGTGINQPQHF
many TRBJ2-3 TRBV24-1 TRBD1 TGTGCCACCAGTGATCGAGGACAGGGCCAAGGAGATACGCAGTATTTT CATSDRGQGQGDTQYF
. TRBJ1-2 TRBV18 TRBD1 TGTGCCAGCTCCTATGACAGGGGGCTTGAGGGCTACACCTTC CASSYDRGLEGYTF
few TRBJ1-5 TRBV2 TRBD1 TGTGCCAGCAAACTCGATGACAGGGGTCGTGGCAATCAGCCCCAGCATTTT CASKLDDRGRGNQPQHF
few TRBJ2-7 TRBV10-1 . TGCGCCAGCAGTGAGTCCTTAGGTACAGGACAGCCGGGATTGTACTTC CASSESLGTGQPGLYF
. TRBJ1-5 TRBV7-2 TRBD1 TGTGCCAGCAGCCGATCTGGGGACAGAGATCAGCCCCAGCATTTT CASSRSGDRDQPQHF
. TRBJ2-7 TRBV25-1 TRBD2 TGTGCCAGCAGTTCCCCGGCCGGGACTAGCGGCACCTACGAGCAGTACTTC CASSSPAGTSGTYEQYF
many TRBJ1-5 TRBV12-3/TRBV12-4 . TGTGCCAGCAGTTTAGACAATCAGCCCCAGCATTTT CASSLDNQPQHF
few TRBJ1-5 TRBV12-3/TRBV12-4 . TGTGCCAGCAGTTTAAGGGTGAATCAGCCCCAGCATTTT CASSLRVNQPQHF
. TRBJ2-6 TRBV6-6 TRBD2 TGTGCCAGTAGCGGGAAGAGCTCTGGGGCCAACGTCCTGACTTTC CASSGKSSGANVLTF
few TRBJ2-7 TRBV28 . TGTGCCAGCAGTTTAATTGCCCGTCAAAGGGAGCAGTACTTC CASSLIARQREQYF